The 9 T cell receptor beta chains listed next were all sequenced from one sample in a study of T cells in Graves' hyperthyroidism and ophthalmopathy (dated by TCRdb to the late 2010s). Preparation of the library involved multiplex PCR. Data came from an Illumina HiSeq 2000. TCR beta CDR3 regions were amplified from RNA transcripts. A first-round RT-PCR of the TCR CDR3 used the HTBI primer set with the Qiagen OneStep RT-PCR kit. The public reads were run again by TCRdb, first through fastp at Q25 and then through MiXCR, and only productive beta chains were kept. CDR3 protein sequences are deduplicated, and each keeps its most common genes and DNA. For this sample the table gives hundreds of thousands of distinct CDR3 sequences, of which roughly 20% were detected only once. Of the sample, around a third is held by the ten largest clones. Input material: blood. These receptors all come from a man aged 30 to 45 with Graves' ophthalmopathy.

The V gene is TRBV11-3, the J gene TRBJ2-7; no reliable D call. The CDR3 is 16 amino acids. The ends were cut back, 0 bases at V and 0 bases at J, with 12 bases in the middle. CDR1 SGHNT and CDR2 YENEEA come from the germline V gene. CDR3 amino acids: CASSLDFAGPSYEQYF. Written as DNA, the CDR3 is TGTGCCAGCAGCTTAGATTTCGCAGGTCCCTCCTACGAGCAGTACTTC.

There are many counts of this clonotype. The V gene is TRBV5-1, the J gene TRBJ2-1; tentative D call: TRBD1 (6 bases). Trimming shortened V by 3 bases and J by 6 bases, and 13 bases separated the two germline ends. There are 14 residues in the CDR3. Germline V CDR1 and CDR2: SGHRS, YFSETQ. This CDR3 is CASSSYREGNEQFF. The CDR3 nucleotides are TGCGCCAGCAGCTCGTACAGGGAAGGCAATGAGCAGTTCTTC.

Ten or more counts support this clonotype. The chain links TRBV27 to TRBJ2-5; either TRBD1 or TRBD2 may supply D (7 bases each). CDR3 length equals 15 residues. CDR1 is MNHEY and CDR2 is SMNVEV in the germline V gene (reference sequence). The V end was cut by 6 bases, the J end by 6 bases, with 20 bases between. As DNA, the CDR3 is TGTGCCAGCAGCCCCCCGGGGAGGGGGCGAAAGACCCAGTACTTC. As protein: CASSPPGRGRKTQYF.

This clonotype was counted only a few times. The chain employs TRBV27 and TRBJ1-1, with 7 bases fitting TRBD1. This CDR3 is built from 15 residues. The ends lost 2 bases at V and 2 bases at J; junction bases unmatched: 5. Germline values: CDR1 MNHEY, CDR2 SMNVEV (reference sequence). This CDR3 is CASSLRAGGNTEAFF. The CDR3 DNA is TGTGCCAGCAGTTTAAGGGCAGGGGGTAACACTGAAGCTTTCTTT.

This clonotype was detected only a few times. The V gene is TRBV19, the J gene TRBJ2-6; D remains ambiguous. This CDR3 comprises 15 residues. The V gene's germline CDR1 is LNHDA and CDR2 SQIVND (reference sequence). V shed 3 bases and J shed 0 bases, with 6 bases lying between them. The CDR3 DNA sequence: TGTGCCAGTAGTATTATCACCTCTGGGGCCAACGTCCTGACTTTC. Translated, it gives CASSIITSGANVLTF.

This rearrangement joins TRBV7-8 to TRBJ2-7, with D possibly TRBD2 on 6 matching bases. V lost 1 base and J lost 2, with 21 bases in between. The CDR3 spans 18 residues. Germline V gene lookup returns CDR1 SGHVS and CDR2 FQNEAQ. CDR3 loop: CASSLGRGGGTFTYEQYF. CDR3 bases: TGTGCCAGCAGCTTAGGGAGGGGCGGAGGGACCTTCACCTACGAGCAGTACTTC. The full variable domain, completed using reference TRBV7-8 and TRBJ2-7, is GAGVSQSPRYKVAKRGQDVALRCDPISGHVSLFWYQQALGQGPEFLTYFQNEAQLDKSGLPSDRFFAERPEGSVSTLKIQRTQQEDSAVYLCASSLGRGGGTFTYEQYFGPGTRLTVT.

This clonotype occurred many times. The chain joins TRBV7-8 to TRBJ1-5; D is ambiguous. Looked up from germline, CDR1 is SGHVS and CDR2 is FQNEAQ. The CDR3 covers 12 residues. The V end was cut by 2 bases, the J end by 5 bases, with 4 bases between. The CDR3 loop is CASSLRDQPQHF. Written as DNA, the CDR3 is TGTGCCAGCAGCTTACGGGATCAGCCCCAGCATTTT.

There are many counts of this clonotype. The chain's CDR3 is CASSRSGWGWQGNQPQHF. Written as DNA, the CDR3 is TGTGCCAGCAGTAGATCCGGGTGGGGGTGGCAGGGCAATCAGCCCCAGCATTTT. The chain employs TRBV12-3 or TRBV12-4 and TRBJ1-5; D may be TRBD1 (5 bases). The CDR3 consists of 18 residues. Trimming removed 5 bases at V and 2 bases at J, with 22 bases between.

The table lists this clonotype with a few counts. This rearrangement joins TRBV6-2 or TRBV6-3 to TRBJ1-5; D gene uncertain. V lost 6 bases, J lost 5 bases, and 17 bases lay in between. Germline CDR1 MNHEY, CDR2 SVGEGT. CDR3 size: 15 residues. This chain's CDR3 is CASRLDGRRDQPQHF. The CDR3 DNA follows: TGTGCCAGCAGATTAGACGGACGGCGGGATCAGCCCCAGCATTTT.